This entry lists 22 T cell receptor beta chains sequenced from one sample in a study of cytomegalovirus exposure and HLA in healthy donors. The PCR employed 60 Vbeta primers together with 13 Jbeta primers. Produced via immunoSEQ multiplex PCR; TCRdb's table is partial and in-frame only. The table includes under 150,000 clones, around 80% detected once. The sequencing input was PBMCs. All receptors come from a male donor in good health and CMV-seronegative.

This clone has just one count. The gene calls are TRBV9 and TRBJ2-3; 7 bases align to TRBD2. The CDR3 spans 16 residues. Germline assignment: CDR1 SGDLS and CDR2 YYNGEE. V gave up 0 bases and J gave up 0 bases; unmatched junction bases: 4. The CDR3 nucleotides read TGTGCCAGCAGCGTAGTCACGGGGGGTAGCACAGATACGCAGTATTTT. Its protein is CASSVVTGGSTDTQYF.

The V gene is TRBV25-1, the J gene TRBJ1-1; tentatively, D is TRBD1 (6 bases). CDR3 length equals 13 residues. In germline, CDR1 is MGHDK, CDR2 SYGVNS. Trimming took 4 bases from V and 4 from J, leaving 10 bases between them. DNA for the CDR3: TGTGCCAGCAGTGCTACAGGGTCCACTGAAGCTTTCTTT. Translation gives CASSATGSTEAFF.

This clone was seen only once. This chain connects TRBV7-2 to TRBJ1-1, with D hard to call. Trimming shortened V by 6 bases and J by 0 bases, and 14 bases separated the two germline ends. The CDR3 is 15 amino acids. Germline V gene sequence: CDR1 SGHTA, CDR2 FQGNSA. CDR3 sequence (DNA): TGTGCCAGCAGTCTAGAGCGGGTTATGAACACTGAAGCTTTCTTT. Translating it yields CASSLERVMNTEAFF.

The rearrangement uses TRBV27 and TRBJ2-7; possibly TRBD1 for D (6 bases). CDR3 length: 13 amino acids. Trimming took off 8 bases at V and 1 base at J, with 12 bases between the two ends. CDR1 and CDR2 (germline): MNHEY, SMNVEV (reference sequence). The CDR3 nucleotides are TGTGCCAGCGCCCACAGGGTTTCCTACGAGCAGTACTTC. Its translation: CASAHRVSYEQYF.

This sequence joins TRBV5-6 and TRBJ1-2; TRBD1 matches at 7 bases. Trimming cost V 4 bases and J 7 bases; bases outside gene matches: 10. Germline V gives CDR1 SGHDT, CDR2 YYEEEE. The CDR3 has 14 residues. The CDR3 region is CASSTRQGAGGYTF. DNA of the CDR3: TGTGCCAGCAGCACCCGACAGGGTGCGGGTGGCTACACCTTC. The variable domain in full, with the rest retrieved from reference TRBV5-6 and TRBJ1-2, is DAGVTQSPTHLIKTRGQQVTLRCSPKSGHDTVSWYQQALGQGPQFIFQYYEEEERQRGNFPDRFSGHQFPNYSSELNVNALLLGDSALYLCASSTRQGAGGYTFGSGTRLTVV.

The chain has TRBV2 and TRBJ2-3, with TRBD2 matching over 7 bases. This CDR3 is built from 13 residues. Per germline, CDR1 SNHLY and CDR2 FYNNEI. J was trimmed by 3 bases and V by 8 bases; bases with no gene match: 5. This CDR3 is CASRGGETDTQYF. The CDR3 DNA is TGTGCCAGCCGTGGGGGGGAGACAGATACGCAGTATTTT.

This clone has a single count. The V and J genes are TRBV5-1 and TRBJ1-2; TRBD1 matches 10 bases. Per the germline V gene, CDR1 is SGHRS and CDR2 is YFSETQ. The CDR3 runs 15 residues. The junction had 6 bases not matched to a gene; V was cut back by 0 bases and J by 7 bases. The CDR3 nucleotides are TGCGCCAGCAGCTTGGGGGACAGGGGTTCGAGTGGCTACACCTTC. Translated, it gives CASSLGDRGSSGYTF. Together with reference TRBV5-1 and TRBJ1-2, the CDR3 gives the full variable domain: KAGVTQTPRYLIKTRGQQVTLSCSPISGHRSVSWYQQTPGQGLQFLFEYFSETQRNKGNFPGRFSGRQFSNSRSEMNVSTLELGDSALYLCASSLGDRGSSGYTFGSGTRLTVV.

The rearrangement links TRBV7-2 to TRBJ2-7, with 9 bases lining up with TRBD1. This CDR3 region has 14 residues. Germline V gene lookup returns CDR1 SGHTA and CDR2 FQGNSA. J was trimmed by 3 bases and V by 6 bases; bases with no gene match: 6. In nucleotides, the CDR3 is TGTGCCAGCAGTTGGCGGGACAGGGACTACGAGCAGTACTTC. Its protein is CASSWRDRDYEQYF.

J is TRBJ2-2 and V is TRBV7-9, with D perhaps matching TRBD1 (7 bases). CDR1 and CDR2 (germline): SEHNR, FQNEAQ (reference sequence). The CDR3 is 16 amino acids. Trimming pared 6 bases from V and 3 bases from J, leaving 17 bases between. The chain's CDR3 is CASSQRQGGDTGELFF. In DNA, the CDR3 is TGTGCCAGCAGTCAACGACAGGGAGGCGACACCGGGGAGCTGTTTTTT.

V gene TRBV7-9 combines with J gene TRBJ2-7; tentatively, D is TRBD1 (6 bases). Looked up from germline, CDR1 is SEHNR and CDR2 is FQNEAQ (reference sequence). V was clipped by 5 bases and J by 3 bases, with 14 bases between them. The CDR3 extends over 14 amino acids. The CDR3 DNA is TGTGCCAGCAGCGGAGTACAGGGAATCTACGAGCAGTACTTC. It yields the protein CASSGVQGIYEQYF.

CDR3 nucleotides: TGCGCCAGCAGCCAGAGCGGACCGCTAGGTGAAAAACTGTTTTTT. As protein: CASSQSGPLGEKLFF. V and J are TRBV4-3 and TRBJ1-4; no definite D call. V lost 3 bases and J 7 bases, leaving 15 bases between the germline ends. Germline V gene data show CDR1 as LGHNA and CDR2 as YSLEER. The length of the CDR3 is 15 residues.

The chain links TRBV11-2 to TRBJ1-3; 9 bases map to TRBD1. The trim removed 7 bases at V and 6 bases at J, leaving 7 bases unmatched. Germline V CDR1 and CDR2: SGHAT, FQNNGV. The CDR3 has 14 residues. The CDR3 DNA reads as TGTGCCAGCACCACCGGGACAGGGTTAAACACCATATATTTT. Amino acid sequence: CASTTGTGLNTIYF.

CDR3 sequence reads: CASSSQAGNQPQHF. The CDR3 region has the DNA TGTGCCAGCAGCTCACAGGCGGGCAATCAGCCCCAGCATTTT. This chain links TRBV5-6 with TRBJ1-5; D is possibly TRBD1 (5 bases). The germline CDR1 and CDR2 sequences are SGHDT and YYEEEE. The germline V and J ends were trimmed by 3 bases and 2 bases, with 9 bases remaining between them. The CDR3 contains 14 residues.

V usage is TRBV11-2 and J usage is TRBJ2-7; TRBD2 might be the D (6 bases). V lost 4 bases and J 1 base, leaving 20 bases between the germline ends. The CDR3 is 17 residues long. Per the germline V gene, CDR1 is SGHAT and CDR2 is FQNNGV. The CDR3 here is CASSSSRRRDSSYEQYF. The CDR3, as DNA: TGTGCCAGCAGCTCCTCGAGGCGGAGGGATTCATCCTACGAGCAGTACTTC. The complete variable domain, with remaining parts taken from reference TRBV11-2 and TRBJ2-7, reads EAGVAQSPRYKIIEKRQSVAFWCNPISGHATLYWYQQILGQGPKLLIQFQNNGVVDDSQLPKDRFSAERLKGVDSTLKIQPAKLEDSAVYLCASSSSRRRDSSYEQYFGPGTRLTVT.

This clone appeared a single time. The rearrangement joins TRBV5-1 to TRBJ2-2, with D possibly being TRBD2 (5 bases). There are 15 residues in the CDR3. Trimming cost V 2 bases and J 4 bases, with 12 bases left between them. In germline, CDR1 is SGHRS, CDR2 YFSETQ. The CDR3: CASSFEGSSTGELFF. CDR3 coding DNA: TGCGCCAGCAGCTTTGAGGGATCGTCCACCGGGGAGCTGTTTTTT.

The rearrangement links TRBV18 to TRBJ1-2; no definite D call. The germline V gene has CDR1 KGHSH and CDR2 LQKENI. Deletions cut 6 bases from V and 6 bases from J, with 23 bases between. This CDR3 region has 16 residues. For the CDR3, the DNA is TGTGCCAGCTCCCTCCCAGACAACCTTCTTCCCCATGGCTACACCTTC. This gives the protein CASSLPDNLLPHGYTF.

This chain uses TRBV4-3 with TRBJ2-1; weak D call: TRBD2 (5 bases). The CDR3 consists of 17 residues. Germline V lookup: CDR1 LGHNA, CDR2 YSLEER. Trimming removed 0 bases at V and 0 bases at J, with 12 bases between. This chain's CDR3 is CASSQEAVLSSYNEQFF. As DNA, the CDR3 is TGCGCCAGCAGCCAAGAAGCGGTCCTTTCCTCCTACAATGAGCAGTTCTTC.

The chain is built from TRBV13 and TRBJ1-6; no reliable D call. Germline CDR1 is PRHDT and CDR2 is FYEKMQ (reference sequence). Trimming cost V 3 bases and J 8 bases, with 5 bases left between them. The CDR3 is 12 amino acids. The CDR3 protein is CASSLGDSPLHF. In DNA form, the CDR3 reads TGTGCCAGCAGCTTGGGCGATTCACCCCTCCACTTT.

V is TRBV7-2 and J is TRBJ1-5; D remains unclear. Trimming pared 1 base from V and 1 base from J, leaving 5 bases between. The CDR3 has 14 residues. Germline V gene data show CDR1 as SGHTA and CDR2 as FQGNSA. CDR3: CASSLGYSNQPQHF. Here the CDR3 DNA reads TGTGCCAGCAGCTTAGGCTACAGCAATCAGCCCCAGCATTTT.

This clone was detected a few times. The V call is TRBV28, the J call TRBJ2-7; 7 nucleotides align to TRBD2. V lost 2 bases, J lost 6 bases, and 7 bases stayed unmatched. This CDR3 has 14 amino acids. The germline CDR1 and CDR2 sequences are MDHEN and SYDVKM. CDR3 loop: CASSLEPGRAEQYF. The DNA for the CDR3 is TGTGCCAGCAGTTTAGAACCAGGGAGGGCCGAGCAGTACTTC. Looking up the rest from reference TRBV28 and TRBJ2-7 gives the full variable domain: DVKVTQSSRYLVKRTGEKVFLECVQDMDHENMFWYRQDPGLGLRLIYFSYDVKMKEKGDIPEGYSVSREKKERFSLILESASTNQTSMYLCASSLEPGRAEQYFGPGTRLTVT.

The chain couples TRBV5-1 to TRBJ1-2, with TRBD1 matching over 8 bases. The CDR3 sequence is 12 residues long. V lost 4 bases and J lost 7; bases outside the gene matches: 3. CDR1 is SGHRS, CDR2 YFSETQ, per germline. The chain's CDR3 is CASSVDRAGYTF. The CDR3 DNA reads as TGCGCCAGCAGCGTGGACAGGGCTGGCTACACCTTC.

The V and J genes are TRBV14 and TRBJ1-2; perhaps TRBD1 as D (6 bases). V dropped 1 base and J dropped 4 bases, with 16 bases sitting between them. Germline lookup yields CDR1 SGHDN and CDR2 FVKESK. CDR3 length: 16 amino acids. CDR3 nucleotides: TGTGCCAGCAGCCAAGTCCAGGGGTACGAGGTCTATGGCTACACCTTC. Encoded protein: CASSQVQGYEVYGYTF.